Shown below are 13 T cell receptor beta chains from a single sample sequenced in a study of T cells in Graves' hyperthyroidism and ophthalmopathy. Amplification targeted TCR beta CDR3 regions from RNA transcripts. The HTBI primer set served for first-round RT-PCR of the TCR CDR3. TCRdb reprocessed the multiplex PCR reads via MiXCR and lists one record per CDR3 protein. The repertoire holds 110,000 to 150,000 distinct CDR3 sequences, with roughly a fifth as singletons. Sequencing was done on a sample of blood. These receptors were obtained from a woman between 50 and 59 years old with Graves' hyperthyroidism that later progressed to Graves' ophthalmopathy.

The V call is TRBV24-1, the J call TRBJ2-1, with a weak D call TRBD1 (8 bases). Looked up from germline, CDR1 is KGHDR and CDR2 is SFDVKD. V was cut by 3 bases and J by 3 bases, with 14 bases left in between. This CDR3 is built from 16 residues. The CDR3 region is CATSDPTGGGYNEQFF. CDR3 sequence (DNA): TGTGCCACCAGTGATCCCACAGGGGGGGGCTACAATGAGCAGTTCTTC.

This clonotype was detected ten times or more. The DNA of the CDR3 is TGTGCCAGCAGCCCGGGGAGGACCCAGTACTTC. Protein sequence: CASSPGRTQYF. V is TRBV6-1 and J is TRBJ2-5; TRBD2 might be the D (5 bases). This CDR3 contains 11 residues. The ends were cut back, 6 bases at V and 7 bases at J, with 9 bases in the middle. Germline CDR1 reads MNHNS; CDR2 reads SASEGT.

The chain links TRBV28 to TRBJ1-1; 9 nucleotides match TRBD1. This CDR3 spans 17 amino acids. The trim removed 11 bases at V and 1 base at J, leaving 17 bases unmatched. Germline-derived CDR1 and CDR2 are MDHEN and SYDVKM. The CDR3 sequence: CAPPVSGQGLSNTEAFF. CDR3 nucleotides: TGTGCCCCTCCAGTGTCGGGACAGGGTCTCTCGAACACTGAAGCTTTCTTT.

This rearrangement joins TRBV14 to TRBJ1-6, with D maybe TRBD1 (5 bases). Germline CDR1 and CDR2: SGHDN and FVKESK. V lost 4 bases and J 9 bases, leaving 16 bases between the germline ends. The CDR3 is 15 amino acids. The CDR3 spells CASSLGTTRGSPLHF. As DNA, the CDR3 is TGTGCCAGCAGCCTCGGGACTACTCGGGGTTCACCCCTCCACTTT.

This clonotype was seen many times. This rearrangement joins TRBV28 to TRBJ1-5; tentative D call: TRBD1 (5 bases). Germline values: CDR1 MDHEN, CDR2 SYDVKM. This CDR3 has 13 residues. V shed 5 bases and J shed 5 bases, with 10 bases lying between them. In nucleotides, the CDR3 is TGTGCCAGCAGTGGGGACTGGGATCAGCCCCAGCATTTT. It yields the protein CASSGDWDQPQHF.

This clonotype was found many times. The chain recombines TRBV7-9 with TRBJ2-3, with TRBD2 as a possible D gene (5 bases). CDR3 length equals 14 residues. Looked up from germline, CDR1 is SEHNR and CDR2 is FQNEAQ (reference sequence). Deletions cut 6 bases from V and 2 bases from J, with 12 bases between. CDR3 DNA: TGTGCCAGCAGATTCGGGGAACTCACAGATACGCAGTATTTT. Its translation: CASRFGELTDTQYF.

This clonotype was counted ten times or more. The chain couples TRBV6-2 or TRBV6-3 to TRBJ2-1; D assignment may be TRBD1 or TRBD2 (5 bases each). CDR1 is MNHEY, CDR2 SVGEGT, per germline. Trimming removed 0 bases from V and 4 bases from J, with 7 bases in between. CDR3 length: 14 residues. The CDR3 sequence: CASSYSGPYNEQFF. CDR3 sequence (DNA): TGTGCCAGCAGTTACTCGGGACCTTACAATGAGCAGTTCTTC.

CDR3 sequence reads: CASSLGGSEAFF. CDR3 in DNA: TGTGCCAGCAGCTTAGGGGGCAGTGAAGCTTTCTTT. The chain is built from TRBV13 and TRBJ1-1; D is undetermined. Germline V gene lookup returns CDR1 PRHDT and CDR2 FYEKMQ (reference sequence). Trimming pared 0 bases from V and 7 bases from J, leaving 6 bases between. The CDR3 covers 12 residues. Using reference TRBV13 and TRBJ1-1 for the parts outside the CDR3, the full variable domain is AAGVIQSPRHLIKEKRETATLKCYPIPRHDTVYWYQQGPGQDPQFLISFYEKMQSDKGSIPDRFSAQQFSDYHSELNMSSLELGDSALYFCASSLGGSEAFFGQGTRLTVV.

CDR3 bases: TGTGCCTGGGCGGGGGCCTCCAGAGCTTTCTTT. Encoded protein: CAWAGASRAFF. The chain is built from TRBV30 and TRBJ1-1, with D perhaps matching TRBD1 (6 bases). Looked up from germline, CDR1 is GTSNPN and CDR2 is SVGIG (reference sequence). V lost 5 bases, J lost 10 bases, and 14 bases lay in between. The CDR3 is 11 amino acids.

This chain links TRBV6-2 or TRBV6-3 with TRBJ2-1; the D call may be TRBD1 or TRBD2 (7 bases each). Germline V gene lookup returns CDR1 MNHEY and CDR2 SVGEGT. The CDR3 spans 16 residues. V was clipped by 0 bases and J by 5 bases, with 14 bases between them. For the CDR3, the DNA is TGTGCCAGCAGTTACTCGACTAGCAGGGGGGACAATGAGCAGTTCTTC. Protein: CASSYSTSRGDNEQFF.

Only a few counts were recorded for this clonotype. The chain joins TRBV12-3 or TRBV12-4 to TRBJ2-7; 9 bases are a match to TRBD1. This CDR3 comprises 14 residues. V was clipped by 7 bases and J by 4 bases; unmatched bases: 8. The CDR3 loop reads CASTPRDRVYEQYF. For the CDR3, the DNA is TGTGCCAGCACCCCCCGGGACAGGGTTTACGAGCAGTACTTC.

The CDR3 nucleotides read TGTGCCAGCTCAACTAGCGGGAGGTCCTACGAGCAGTACTTC. Translating it yields CASSTSGRSYEQYF. This chain connects TRBV18 to TRBJ2-7; 12 bases are shared with TRBD2. Trimming took 5 bases from V and 1 from J; bases not matched to a gene: 0. CDR3 length equals 14 residues. Germline values: CDR1 KGHSH, CDR2 LQKENI.

This clonotype was recorded at least ten times. The chain recombines TRBV5-1 with TRBJ2-3; 11 bases agree with TRBD2. Germline-derived CDR1 and CDR2 are SGHRS and YFSETQ. The CDR3 runs to 14 residues. Germline trimming cut 5 bases from V and 9 bases from J; bases unmatched to any gene: 8. CDR3: CASRTGTSGATQYF. CDR3 nucleotides: TGCGCCAGCAGAACCGGGACTAGCGGCGCGACGCAGTATTTT.